This T cell receptor (beta chain) was obtained from a study of T cells after yellow fever vaccination. The study's findings and limits: Peak timing came faster in the weaker secondary response, day 5 versus 15. Booster sampling recovered most clones from primary vaccination (around 96% CD4, around 90% CD8).

They built TCR cDNA with 5'RACE template switching, a step that put in a universal primer site and UMIs. TCRdb used MiXCR to reprocess the 5' RACE reads, holding one entry per CDR3 protein. The sample yields some 670,000 distinct CDR3 sequences, about 12% seen once. As to this clonotype: What it binds is unknown.

The receptor was isolated from a man between 25 and 39 years old who received the YFV17D yellow fever vaccine. The sample here was PBMCs, taken on the day of the yellow fever booster vaccination.

Here the CDR3 DNA reads TGTGCCAGCAGTGAGACTAGCGGTAAATACAATGAGCAGTTCTTC. Translation: CASSETSGKYNEQFF. The genes are TRBV25-1 and TRBJ2-1, with 9 bases lining up with TRBD2. J lost 4 bases, V lost 3 bases, and 4 bases had no gene match. The CDR3 extends over 15 amino acids. The germline V gene encodes CDR1 MGHDK and CDR2 SYGVNS.